This T cell receptor beta chain was recorded in a study of blood T cell repertoires in COVID-19. V lost 6 bases and J lost 7; bases outside the gene matches: 8. Germline V lookup: CDR1 KGHDR, CDR2 SFDVKD. The CDR3 is 15 residues long. In the original workflow: Reference gene primer amplification gave estimated nucleated cell counts. This table comes from immunoSEQ multiplex PCR, and its TCRdb copy is limited to in-frame clones, with some not included. That table supplies the V and J calls and clone size; D and trimming were determined from the DNA. This sample has 200,000 to 250,000 clones, with 85% found just once. All enrollees were about 18 to 95 years old and from 20 to 25 US areas. All recovered Cohort 3 donors got two negative PCRs, got clearance, or saw symptom resolution.

This TCR derives from a middle-aged man who had recovered from COVID-19. The chain recombines TRBV24-1 with TRBJ2-1, with TRBD2 matching 10 bases. Sequencing was done on a sample of PBMCs or T cells enriched from blood (not recorded which). The CDR3 nucleotides read TGTGCCACCAGTTCTAGCGGGAGTCGGGAGAATGAGCAGTTCTTC. Amino acids: CATSSSGSRENEQFF.